Listed below are T cell receptor beta chains from one sample, sequenced in a study of cytomegalovirus exposure and HLA in healthy donors. The table came from immunoSEQ multiplex PCR; TCRdb's copy has only in-frame clones and leaves some out. The table records around 120,000 clones, 65% to 90% of them present only once. Sequenced sample: PBMCs. The receptors come from a girl aged 2 to 10 in good health and CMV-seronegative. CDR3s include the opening cysteine and the closing phenylalanine or tryptophan.

J gene | V gene | CDR3 protein
TRBJ1-2 | TRBV6-5 | CASSSPVGYTF
TRBJ2-6 | TRBV2 | CASSGRTGGETSGANVLTF
TRBJ1-2 | TRBV30 | CAWRTGYGYTF
TRBJ2-4 | TRBV5-1 | CASSPGLDAAKNIQYF
TRBJ2-7 | TRBV5-4 | CASSSGTSGSATYEQYF
TRBJ2-5 | TRBV4-3 | CASSQDSAGRFKETQYF
TRBJ2-1 | TRBV19 | CATHPRGYNEQFF
TRBJ2-2 | TRBV11-3 | CASSLVGRLAGAANTGELFF
TRBJ2-2 | TRBV5-1 | CASSLGLAGTGELFF
TRBJ2-7 | TRBV27 | CASSLPPFYEQYF
TRBJ2-1 | TRBV27 | CAIAARTDNEQFF
TRBJ2-7 | TRBV5-1 | CASSSGSYEQYF
TRBJ2-1 | TRBV7-9 | CASSARQGASITYNEQFF
TRBJ2-3 | TRBV5-4 | CASSPQGDTQYF
TRBJ1-1 | TRBV5-1 | CASSFSYNRGRGNTEAFF
TRBJ2-2 | TRBV2 | CASRGGREVGELFF
TRBJ2-3 | TRBV27 | CASSSNTDTQYF
TRBJ2-3 | TRBV2 | CASSESRRGHTDTQYF